Presented here are 19 T cell receptor beta chains from one specimen sequenced in a study of long-term antiretroviral therapy in people with HIV. Running of the v3.0 immunoSEQ assay took place at survey level. Repertoires were generated with immunoSEQ multiplex PCR, while TCRdb's copy carries only in-frame clones and drops some. Found here are approximately 24,000 clones, over 70% of them singletons; the top ten hold 5.5% to 6%. This material consisted of unsorted PBMCs, taken 1.1 years before starting antiretroviral therapy. The receptors shown here come from a woman aged 30 to 39 with HIV.

The chain links TRBV29-1 to TRBJ1-2; TRBD1 aligns across 7 bases. V trimming: 6 bases; J trimming: 4 bases; junction bases outside the gene matches: 11. This CDR3 region has 14 residues. From germline, CDR1 is SQVTM and CDR2 ANQGSEA. In DNA form, the CDR3 reads TGCAGCGTGGTCGGATACAGGGGAAGCTATGGCTACACCTTC. Translated: CSVVGYRGSYGYTF.

V is TRBV30 and J is TRBJ1-4; D gene unclear. Germline V gene sequence: CDR1 GTSNPN, CDR2 SVGIG (reference sequence). The V gene lost 5 bases and the J gene lost 8 bases, with 21 bases spanning the gap. The CDR3 spans 15 residues. The CDR3 DNA reads TGTGCCTGGTCCAAAAGGCACCTAGGTCTGGAAAAACTGTTTTTT. This gives the protein CAWSKRHLGLEKLFF. The variable domain in full, with the rest retrieved from reference TRBV30 and TRBJ1-4, is SQTIHQWPATLVQPVGSPLSLECTVEGTSNPNLYWYRQAAGRGLQLLFYSVGIGQISSEVPQNLSASRPQDRQFILSSKKLLLSDSGFYLCAWSKRHLGLEKLFFGSGTQLSVL.

This clone was picked up a small number of times. The chain uses TRBV4-1 and TRBJ2-2; D gene uncertain. Between the trimmed V and J ends, which lost 4 bases and 5 bases, there was a span of 11 bases. The CDR3 extends over 14 amino acids. The germline CDR1 and CDR2 sequences are MGHRA and YSYEKL. The CDR3 reads CASSRIHGTGELFF. The CDR3 bases are TGCGCCAGCAGCCGAATCCATGGAACCGGGGAGCTGTTTTTT.

This clone has only a few counts. V and J are TRBV30 and TRBJ1-6, with unresolved D. CDR3 length: 12 residues. Trimming shortened V by 1 base and J by 7 bases, and 5 bases separated the two germline ends. Germline loops: CDR1 GTSNPN, CDR2 SVGIG (reference sequence). In nucleotides, the CDR3 is TGTGCCTGGAGTGACGGGAATTCACCCCTCCACTTT. Its protein product is CAWSDGNSPLHF.

The chain carries TRBV6-5 and TRBJ2-5; the D gene is possibly TRBD2 (6 bases). V dropped 4 bases and J dropped 5 bases, with 11 bases sitting between them. This CDR3 has 13 amino acids. Germline CDR1 is MNHEY and CDR2 is SVGAGI. The CDR3 DNA is TGTGCCAGCAGTTCCGCGGGGCGGGAGACCCAGTACTTC. Its protein product is CASSSAGRETQYF.

The CDR3 here is CASRRGLAGLGEQYF. Here the CDR3 DNA reads TGTGCCAGCCGGAGGGGACTAGCGGGGTTGGGCGAGCAGTACTTC. The chain recombines TRBV2 with TRBJ2-7, with 13 bases aligning to TRBD2. CDR3 length: 15 amino acids. V was pared by 8 bases and J by 6 bases, with 10 bases of the junction left unmatched. In germline, CDR1 is SNHLY, CDR2 FYNNEI.

The genes are TRBV4-1 and TRBJ2-3; D not certain. CDR3 length: 13 amino acids. V was clipped by 0 bases and J by 7 bases, with 8 bases between them. The germline gives CDR1 MGHRA, CDR2 YSYEKL. This CDR3 is CASSQELRYTQYF. In nucleotides, the CDR3 is TGCGCCAGCAGCCAAGAATTGAGATATACGCAGTATTTT.

V gene TRBV5-6 combines with J gene TRBJ1-3; D gene ambiguous. Germline loops: CDR1 SGHDT, CDR2 YYEEEE. This CDR3 region has 14 residues. V lost 3 bases, J lost 0 bases, and 7 bases lay in between. Written as DNA, the CDR3 is TGTGCCAGCAGCTCTTCCAACTCTGGAAACACCATATATTTT. Translating gives CASSSSNSGNTIYF.

This clone was seen only once. The V gene is TRBV6-4, the J gene TRBJ1-2; no reliable D call. This CDR3 has 12 amino acids. V shed 0 bases and J shed 12 bases, with 11 bases lying between them. Germline CDR1 MRHNA, CDR2 SNTAGT. The CDR3 DNA is TGTGCCAGCAGTGACTCGTTCGGTGTAAACACCTTC. It encodes CASSDSFGVNTF.

This chain links TRBV12-5 with TRBJ2-5; D could derive from TRBD1 or TRBD2 (7 bases each). In germline, CDR1 is LGHNT, CDR2 FRNRAP. This CDR3 has 14 amino acids. V gave up 6 bases and J gave up 3 bases, with 14 bases separating them. CDR3 residues: CASGGGTVKETQYF. In DNA, the CDR3 is TGTGCTAGTGGGGGGGGGACAGTTAAAGAGACCCAGTACTTC.

The genes are TRBV4-1 and TRBJ2-7; TRBD1 is a possible D gene (5 bases). The V end lost 1 base, the J end lost 3 bases, and 10 bases lay between the germline ends. The CDR3 covers 14 residues. Per germline, CDR1 MGHRA and CDR2 YSYEKL. This CDR3 reads CASSQVSQGYEQYF. In DNA form, the CDR3 reads TGCGCCAGCAGCCAAGTTTCGCAGGGCTACGAGCAGTACTTC.

This chain uses TRBV18 with TRBJ1-1; 8 positions agree with TRBD1. V trimming: 3 bases; J trimming: 5 bases; junction bases outside the gene matches: 8. This CDR3 region has 15 residues. The germline V gene encodes CDR1 KGHSH and CDR2 LQKENI. CDR3 region: CASSPTQGGMTEAFF. In nucleotides, the CDR3 is TGTGCCAGCTCACCGACACAGGGGGGGATGACTGAAGCTTTCTTT.

The chain is built from TRBV4-1 and TRBJ1-2; perhaps TRBD1 as D (6 bases). Germline CDR1 and CDR2: MGHRA and YSYEKL. The CDR3 covers 17 residues. V was cut by 2 bases and J by 4 bases, with 20 bases left in between. The chain's CDR3 is CASSQLLGAQGSYGYTF. The CDR3 nucleotides read TGCGCCAGCAGCCAACTCTTGGGGGCCCAGGGAAGCTATGGCTACACCTTC.

This clone has a handful of counts. The rearrangement links TRBV6-5 to TRBJ1-1; the D gene is possibly TRBD1 (5 bases). CDR1 and CDR2 (germline): MNHEY, SVGAGI. The CDR3 is made up of 14 amino acids. Trimming stripped 7 bases from V and 2 bases from J, with 14 bases between. CDR3 nucleotide sequence: TGTGCCAGCACCGTCGGGGCCCTTAACACTGAAGCTTTCTTT. Its protein product is CASTVGALNTEAFF.

A single count supports this clone. The V call is TRBV10-3, the J call TRBJ1-1, with 9 bases lining up with TRBD1. This CDR3 has 14 residues. V trimming: 6 bases; J trimming: 3 bases; junction bases outside the gene matches: 5. Germline V gene data show CDR1 as ENHRY and CDR2 as SYGVKD. The CDR3 region has the DNA TGTGCCATCAGGGACAGGGGTTTAGACACTGAAGCTTTCTTT. It translates to CAIRDRGLDTEAFF.

CDR3 DNA sequence: TGTGCTAGTGGGGCAGGGGGCATGAACACTGAAGCTTTCTTT. Translation gives CASGAGGMNTEAFF. The genes are TRBV12-5 and TRBJ1-1, with 8 bases aligning to TRBD1. This CDR3 is 14 amino acids long. Germline CDR1 LGHNT, CDR2 FRNRAP. After removal of 6 bases from V and 0 bases from J, the junction contained 3 bases not matched to a gene.

V and J are TRBV25-1 and TRBJ1-1; D is undetermined. The V end lost 5 bases, the J end lost 1 base, and 11 bases lay between the germline ends. This CDR3 is built from 14 residues. Germline CDR1 and CDR2: MGHDK and SYGVNS. CDR3 sequence (DNA): TGTGCCAGCAGTACCAAAGGAAAGAACACTGAAGCTTTCTTT. It is translated as CASSTKGKNTEAFF.

The CDR3 loop is CASSFAGGGEQYV. CDR3 in DNA: TGTGCCAGCAGCTTTGCCGGGGGAGGCGAGCAGTACGTC. The chain recombines TRBV7-2 with TRBJ2-7; TRBD2 is a possible D gene (6 bases). Germline V gene data show CDR1 as SGHTA and CDR2 as FQGNSA. V gave up 3 bases and J gave up 6 bases, with 12 bases separating them. This CDR3 is 13 amino acids long.

In this sample, this clone turned up a few times. This chain joins TRBV5-4 and TRBJ1-2; 7 positions match TRBD1. V shed 4 bases and J 8 bases; nucleotides not matched to a gene: 11. The CDR3 has 14 residues. Germline CDR1 and CDR2: SGHNT and YYREEE (reference sequence). The DNA for the CDR3 is TGTGCCAGCAGCCAGGGGACAGCCCTGCCGGGCTACACCTTC. The encoded protein is CASSQGTALPGYTF.